The 26 T cell receptor beta chains below all came from one sample that was sequenced in a study of blood T cell repertoires in COVID-19. Clones were read by immunoSEQ multiplex PCR, and TCRdb kept only the in-frame ones, dropping some. The sample lists fewer than 200,000 clones, about 79% occurring once. The sequencing sample was made of PBMCs or T cells enriched from blood (not recorded which). The receptors shown here come from a man in his fifties who had recovered from COVID-19.

This clone was found a few times. V gene TRBV6-5 combines with J gene TRBJ1-6, with 7 bases that match TRBD1. CDR3 size: 15 residues. Germline V CDR1 and CDR2: MNHEY, SVGAGI. Trimming removed 2 bases from V and 7 bases from J; junction bases left unmatched: 5. This chain's CDR3 is CASSYQGVVNSPLHF. As DNA, the CDR3 is TGTGCCAGCAGTTACCAGGGGGTGGTGAATTCACCCCTCCACTTT.

This chain uses TRBV5-1 with TRBJ1-6; possible D gene TRBD1, 6 bases. Germline CDR1 SGHRS, CDR2 YFSETQ. CDR3 length: 14 residues. The V end lost 0 bases, the J end lost 11 bases, and 12 bases lay between the germline ends. CDR3 amino acids: CASSLETGSPPLHF. CDR3 in DNA: TGCGCCAGCAGCTTGGAGACAGGTTCTCCACCCCTCCACTTT.

V and J are TRBV13 and TRBJ1-4, with TRBD1 as a possible D gene (5 bases). Germline assignment: CDR1 PRHDT and CDR2 FYEKMQ (reference sequence). V lost 5 bases to trimming and J lost 0 bases, with 25 bases between them. The CDR3 runs 20 residues. The CDR3 DNA reads TGTGCCAGCAGCATTAGCGGCAGACATGGGGGAATATCAACTAATGAAAAACTGTTTTTT. Translating it yields CASSISGRHGGISTNEKLFF.

The DNA for the CDR3 is TGTGCCAGCAGTCCCCGAAAGACAGGGAGAGAACAAGGCGGGGAGCTGTTTTTT. The encoded protein is CASSPRKTGREQGGELFF. The chain carries TRBV27 and TRBJ2-2; TRBD1 matches at 7 bases. The V segment lost 5 bases and the J segment 7 bases; nucleotides outside the gene matches: 19. The CDR3 covers 18 residues. Germline-derived CDR1 and CDR2 are MNHEY and SMNVEV (reference sequence).

This chain connects TRBV4-2 to TRBJ2-6; 7 positions agree with TRBD1. The V and J ends lost 1 base and 0 bases, in that order; junction bases with no gene match: 6. The CDR3 sequence is 18 residues long. The V gene's germline CDR1 is LGHNA and CDR2 YNFKEQ. CDR3 DNA sequence: TGTGCCAGCAGCCAAGCTGCGACAGGGACCTCTGGGGCCAACGTCCTGACTTTC. Its protein product is CASSQAATGTSGANVLTF.

The V gene is TRBV5-1, the J gene TRBJ2-1, with a possible D match to TRBD1 (6 bases). The V end was cut by 4 bases, the J end by 1 base, with 9 bases between. Germline lookup yields CDR1 SGHRS and CDR2 YFSETQ. This CDR3 spans 14 amino acids. The DNA for the CDR3 is TGCGCCAGCAGCGGAGGACAGTCCTACAATGAGCAGTTCTTC. Its protein product is CASSGGQSYNEQFF.

The chain has TRBV3-1 (or the pseudogene TRBV3-2) and TRBJ2-7; D is undetermined. The V end was cut by 1 base, the J end by 2 bases, with 6 bases between. The germline CDR1 and CDR2 sequences are LGHDT and YNNKEL (reference sequence). This CDR3 spans 13 amino acids. The DNA of the CDR3 is TGTGCCAGCAGCCAAGCTCAGGCCTACGAGCAGTACTTC. Its protein is CASSQAQAYEQYF.

V usage is TRBV6-4 and J usage is TRBJ1-6; possible D gene TRBD1, 6 bases. Germline CDR1 MRHNA, CDR2 SNTAGT. CDR3 length equals 15 residues. V was trimmed by 6 bases and J by 3 bases, leaving 12 bases between them. CDR3 residues: CASRDGQSYNSPLHF. In nucleotides, the CDR3 is TGTGCCAGCAGAGACGGACAGAGCTATAATTCACCCCTCCACTTT.

The V gene is TRBV2, the J gene TRBJ2-5; TRBD2 aligns across 8 bases. This CDR3 is built from 15 residues. V was pared by 2 bases and J by 4 bases, with 6 bases of the junction left unmatched. Looked up from germline, CDR1 is SNHLY and CDR2 is FYNNEI. CDR3 in amino acids: CASSERLAGAETQYF. The CDR3 DNA follows: TGTGCCAGCAGTGAACGCCTAGCGGGCGCAGAGACCCAGTACTTC.

This chain links TRBV6-5 with TRBJ2-2; 7 nucleotides align to TRBD1. This CDR3 spans 15 amino acids. Per the germline V gene, CDR1 is MNHEY and CDR2 is SVGAGI. The V and J ends lost 6 bases and 4 bases, in that order; junction bases with no gene match: 8. The CDR3 DNA is TGTGCCAGCAGAGTTAACAGGGGAACCACCGGGGAGCTGTTTTTT. It is translated as CASRVNRGTTGELFF.

The V gene is TRBV7-9, the J gene TRBJ2-3, with TRBD2 matching over 7 bases. Trimming at V came to 8 bases and at J to 2 bases, leaving 10 bases not matched to a gene. Germline V gene sequence: CDR1 SEHNR, CDR2 FQNEAQ (reference sequence). The CDR3 runs 15 residues. The CDR3 nucleotides are TGTGCCAGCGGAGAAGCGGGACCGATCACAGATACGCAGTATTTT. Its translation: CASGEAGPITDTQYF.

J is TRBJ2-2 and V is TRBV2; 9 bases are shared with TRBD1. The CDR3 contains 14 residues. Germline-derived CDR1 and CDR2 are SNHLY and FYNNEI. Trimming cost V 6 bases and J 7 bases; bases outside gene matches: 6. The CDR3 DNA is TGTGCCAGCAGCCCGGACAGGGGAATCGGGGAGCTGTTTTTT. Protein: CASSPDRGIGELFF.

This chain connects TRBV6-4 to TRBJ1-2; 8 nucleotides align to TRBD1. Trimming removed 0 bases from V and 1 base from J; junction bases left unmatched: 7. The CDR3 consists of 17 residues. Germline V gene data show CDR1 as MRHNA and CDR2 as SNTAGT. The CDR3 bases are TGTGCCAGCAGTGACTCAGGGACAGGCCTAAATAACTATGGCTACACCTTC. This encodes CASSDSGTGLNNYGYTF.

J is TRBJ2-5 and V is TRBV11-2, with TRBD2 matching 13 bases. Losses at the gene ends were 3 bases for V and 1 base for J; bases not matched to a gene: 2. The CDR3 length is 16 residues. The germline CDR1 and CDR2 sequences are SGHAT and FQNNGV. CDR3 bases: TGTGCCAGCAGCTTGGGGACTAGCGGGGCCCAAGAGACCCAGTACTTC. Translated, it gives CASSLGTSGAQETQYF.

The chain uses TRBV2 and TRBJ1-5; D gene ambiguous. Germline V CDR1 and CDR2: SNHLY, FYNNEI. Deletions cut 6 bases from V and 4 bases from J, with 13 bases between. This CDR3 spans 14 amino acids. CDR3 DNA sequence: TGTGCCAGCAGAGTCAACAGTGTGAATCAGCCCCAGCATTTT. This translates into CASRVNSVNQPQHF. The full variable domain, its missing parts supplied by reference TRBV2 and TRBJ1-5, is EPEVTQTPSHQVTQMGQEVILRCVPISNHLYFYWYRQILGQKVEFLVSFYNNEISEKSEIFDDQFSVERPDGSNFTLKIRSTKLEDSAMYFCASRVNSVNQPQHFGDGTRLSIL.

The CDR3 nucleotides read TGTGCCAGCAGCCCTAGACAGGGGGCAGACTATGGCTACACCTTC. It yields the protein CASSPRQGADYGYTF. V gene TRBV5-4 combines with J gene TRBJ1-2, with 10 bases fitting TRBD1. The CDR3 totals 15 residues. The junction had 6 bases not matched to a gene; V was cut back by 4 bases and J by 3 bases. Germline V gene sequence: CDR1 SGHNT, CDR2 YYREEE (reference sequence).

The V call is TRBV11-2, the J call TRBJ2-7, with D tentatively TRBD2 (5 bases). The CDR3 contains 14 residues. Trimming removed 5 bases at V and 7 bases at J, with 18 bases between. CDR1 is SGHAT and CDR2 is FQNNGV in the germline V gene. CDR3 nucleotides: TGTGCCAGCAGCCCCCTTCGTGCCGGGGTGGAGCAGTACTTC. As protein: CASSPLRAGVEQYF.

The chain couples TRBV29-1 to TRBJ1-1; D is unclear. Germline V gives CDR1 SQVTM, CDR2 ANQGSEA. The V end lost 4 bases, the J end lost 2 bases, and 14 bases lay between the germline ends. This CDR3 is 14 amino acids long. DNA of the CDR3: TGCAGCGTTGCGGCTGTATACAGAAACACTGAAGCTTTCTTT. It yields the protein CSVAAVYRNTEAFF. The variable domain in full, with the rest retrieved from reference TRBV29-1 and TRBJ1-1, is SAVISQKPSRDICQRGTSLTIQCQVDSQVTMMFWYRQQPGQSLTLIATANQGSEATYESGFVIDKFPISRPNLTFSTLTVSNMSPEDSSIYLCSVAAVYRNTEAFFGQGTRLTVV.

This clone was seen more than once but under ten times. The same CDR3 arises from other DNA sequences in this sample as well. This chain links TRBV6-5 with TRBJ1-3, with D possibly TRBD1 on 6 matching bases. CDR1 and CDR2 from the germline V gene are MNHEY and SVGAGI. This CDR3 contains 14 residues. Trimming removed 5 bases at V and 0 bases at J, with 8 bases between. This CDR3 is CASSKTGSGNTIYF. The CDR3 region has the DNA TGTGCCAGCAGTAAGACAGGCTCTGGAAACACCATATATTTT.

The chain uses TRBV7-2 and TRBJ1-2; no clear D gene. V was cut by 7 bases and J by 6 bases, with 18 bases left in between. Germline values: CDR1 SGHTA, CDR2 FQGNSA. The CDR3 contains 14 residues. CDR3 DNA: TGTGCCAGCATCCCGGGTTCTTCAACGGATGGCTACACCTTC. It translates to CASIPGSSTDGYTF.

The table lists this clone with many counts. The V gene is TRBV27, the J gene TRBJ2-6, with 7 bases fitting TRBD2. Per the germline V gene, CDR1 is MNHEY and CDR2 is SMNVEV (reference sequence). The CDR3 totals 18 residues. The junction had 10 bases not matched to a gene; V was cut back by 3 bases and J by 2 bases. CDR3 DNA sequence: TGTGCCAGCAGTTTCGCTCAGGGAGGGACTCCTGGGGCCAACGTCCTGACTTTC. It translates to CASSFAQGGTPGANVLTF.

The V call is TRBV3-1 (or the pseudogene TRBV3-2), the J call TRBJ2-5; 7 positions match TRBD1. Germline loops: CDR1 LGHDT, CDR2 YNNKEL (reference sequence). Losses at the gene ends were 6 bases for V and 3 bases for J; bases not matched to a gene: 4. CDR3 size: 13 residues. The CDR3 sequence: CASREDRKETQYF. In nucleotides, the CDR3 is TGTGCCAGCAGGGAGGACAGGAAAGAGACCCAGTACTTC.

This clone was recorded once. This chain uses TRBV5-6 with TRBJ1-5; 10 bases are a match to TRBD1. CDR3 length: 15 residues. Germline CDR1 reads SGHDT; CDR2 reads YYEEEE. After removal of 2 bases from V and 6 bases from J, the junction contained 5 bases not matched to a gene. The CDR3 DNA reads TGTGCCAGCAGCTTCTTCGGACAGGGGGTTCAGCCCCAGCATTTT. It specifies CASSFFGQGVQPQHF.

The chain links TRBV5-1 to TRBJ2-7, with 9 positions matching TRBD1. Germline V gene data show CDR1 as SGHRS and CDR2 as YFSETQ. The J segment lost 6 bases and the V segment lost 3 bases, leaving 10 bases of the junction unmatched. This CDR3 comprises 15 residues. The CDR3, as DNA: TGCGCCAGCAGCTGGACAGGGGTAGCGGGTAGCGAGCAGTACTTC. Amino acids: CASSWTGVAGSEQYF.

This clone occurred once. V usage is TRBV3-1 (or the pseudogene TRBV3-2) and J usage is TRBJ1-2; no clear D. The CDR3 covers 13 residues. Germline V lookup: CDR1 LGHDT, CDR2 YNNKEL (reference sequence). The V gene lost 1 base and the J gene lost 7 bases, with 10 bases spanning the gap. CDR3 nucleotide sequence: TGTGCCAGCAGCCAAGTCGGTAGCGGTGGCTACACCTTC. As protein: CASSQVGSGGYTF.

This chain connects TRBV3-1 (or the pseudogene TRBV3-2) to TRBJ1-2, with D maybe TRBD1 (5 bases). The germline gives CDR1 LGHDT, CDR2 YNNKEL (reference sequence). Deletions cut 4 bases from V and 7 bases from J, with 16 bases between. There are 14 residues in the CDR3. The chain's CDR3 is CASSLRDSRTGYTF. The CDR3 bases are TGTGCCAGCAGCCTAAGGGACTCGAGGACTGGCTACACCTTC.